The TCR beta chain described here comes from a study of cytomegalovirus exposure and HLA in healthy donors. Study-level results: There were some public TCRs occurring in many donors, but most TCR sequences were rare. As a later analysis revealed, the rate of TCR association differed by HLA locus, with DRB1 most and HLA-C fewest. On later analysis, the bulk of CMV-associated TCR beta chains appeared to be HLA-restricted.

A remark on this clone: Antigen unknown.

A multiplex PCR was run with 60 Vbeta primers and 13 Jbeta primers. Data came from immunoSEQ multiplex PCR; TCRdb stores just in-frame clones and leaves some out. The sample shows around 120,000 clones, roughly 69% of them seen only once. This CDR3 comprises 14 residues. CDR1 is LGHNA, CDR2 YNFKEQ, per germline. V lost 3 bases to trimming and J lost 3 bases, with 12 bases between them. The sequenced sample consisted of PBMCs. The sequence derives from a woman in her thirties or forties in good health and CMV-seropositive. The chain recombines TRBV4-2 with TRBJ2-7; the D is unclear. The DNA of the CDR3 is TGTGCCAGCAGCCAGGAGATGCGTTTCTACGAGCAGTACTTC. It yields the protein CASSQEMRFYEQYF.